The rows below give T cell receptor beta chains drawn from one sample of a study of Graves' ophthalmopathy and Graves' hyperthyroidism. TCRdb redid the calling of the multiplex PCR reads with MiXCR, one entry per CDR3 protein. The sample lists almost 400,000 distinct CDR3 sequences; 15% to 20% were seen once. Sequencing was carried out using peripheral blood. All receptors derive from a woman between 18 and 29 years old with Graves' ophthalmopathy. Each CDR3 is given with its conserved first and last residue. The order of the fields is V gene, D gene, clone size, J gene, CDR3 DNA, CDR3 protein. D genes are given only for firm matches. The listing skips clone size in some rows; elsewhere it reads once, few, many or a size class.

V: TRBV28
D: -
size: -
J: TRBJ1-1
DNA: TGTGCCAGCAGTCCAGGGAGTCTAAAGACTGAAGCTTTCTTT
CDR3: CASSPGSLKTEAFF

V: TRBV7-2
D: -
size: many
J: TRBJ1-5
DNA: TGTGCCAGCAGCTCGTCCCGGGGCCCGAAGGGGCCCCAGCATTTT
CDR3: CASSSSRGPKGPQHF

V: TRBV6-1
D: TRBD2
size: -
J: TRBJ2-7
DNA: TGTGCCAGCAGTGAAGAAAGACTAGCGGGCGCACACGAGTACTTC
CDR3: CASSEERLAGAHEYF

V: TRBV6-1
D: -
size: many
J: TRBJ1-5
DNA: TGTGCCAGCAGTACACAGGGAGGCGGCAATCAGCCCCAGCATTTT
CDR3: CASSTQGGGNQPQHF

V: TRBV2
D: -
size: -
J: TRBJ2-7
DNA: TGTGCCAGCAAGGTCTCCTACGAGCAGTACTTC
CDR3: CASKVSYEQYF

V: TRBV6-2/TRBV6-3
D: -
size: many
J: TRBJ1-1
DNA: TGTGCCAGCAGTCACACAGAGTTTCGAGGGGGCACTGAAGCTTTCTTT
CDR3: CASSHTEFRGGTEAFF

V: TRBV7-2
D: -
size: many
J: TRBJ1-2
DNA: TGTGCCAGCAGCTCTCAGGAGAGCTATGGCTACACCTTC
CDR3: CASSSQESYGYTF

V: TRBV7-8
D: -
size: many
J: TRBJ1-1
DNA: TGTGCCAGCAGCTTTTCCCTATCCAACACTGAAGCTTTCTTT
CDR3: CASSFSLSNTEAFF

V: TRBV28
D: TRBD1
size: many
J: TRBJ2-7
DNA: TGTGCCAGCAGGGGGACAGGGATAAACGAGCAGTACTTC
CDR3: CASRGTGINEQYF

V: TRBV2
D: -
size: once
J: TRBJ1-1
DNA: TGTGCCACCCGTCGGGGAGCGAACACTGAAGCTTTCTTT
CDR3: CATRRGANTEAFF

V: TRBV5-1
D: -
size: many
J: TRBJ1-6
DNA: TGCGCCAGCAAAGGCCTCTCGGGTAAAAATTCACCCCTCCACTTT
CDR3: CASKGLSGKNSPLHF

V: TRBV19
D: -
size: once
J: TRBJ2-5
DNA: TGTGCCAGTAGCCCGACAATAGGGACCCAGTACTTC
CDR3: CASSPTIGTQYF

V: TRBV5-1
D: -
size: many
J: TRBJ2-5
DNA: TGCGCCAGCAGCCCCCGCGGTTTGGAGACCCAGTACTTC
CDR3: CASSPRGLETQYF

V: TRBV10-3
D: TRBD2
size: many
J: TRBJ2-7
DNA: TGTGCCATCAGTGGGGTTTCGGAAGCGGGAGTCGCCGAGCAGTACTTC
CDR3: CAISGVSEAGVAEQYF

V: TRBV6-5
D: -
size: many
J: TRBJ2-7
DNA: TGTGCCAGCAGTCCCGTCCTGGGAGGCTACGAGCAGTACTTC
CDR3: CASSPVLGGYEQYF

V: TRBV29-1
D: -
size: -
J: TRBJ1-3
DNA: TGCAGCGTAACCACAGATACGACTGGAAACACCATATATTTT
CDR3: CSVTTDTTGNTIYF

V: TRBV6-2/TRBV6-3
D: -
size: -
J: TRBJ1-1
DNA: TGTGCCAGCAGTTTCTACGTGAACACTGAAGCTTTCTTT
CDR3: CASSFYVNTEAFF

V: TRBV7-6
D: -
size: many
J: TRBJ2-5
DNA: TGTGCCAGCAGCTTAGCCAGTAGACGCGAGACCCAGTACTTC
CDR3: CASSLASRRETQYF

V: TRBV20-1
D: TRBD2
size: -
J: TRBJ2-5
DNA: TGCAGTGCTAGAGTTTTAGCGGGAAAGATGACCCAGTACTTC
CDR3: CSARVLAGKMTQYF

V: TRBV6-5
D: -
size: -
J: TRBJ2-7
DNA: TGTGCCAGCAGTTACTCATCGTCCGGGCCCGGCTACGAGCAGTACTTC
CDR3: CASSYSSSGPGYEQYF

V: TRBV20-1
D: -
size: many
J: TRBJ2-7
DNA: TGCAGTGCTAGATTCCCAGGGAAGGGCGAGCAGTACTTC
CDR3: CSARFPGKGEQYF

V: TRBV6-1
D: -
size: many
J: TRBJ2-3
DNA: TGTGCCAGCAGTCCCCAGCGGGGCACAGATACGCAGTATTTT
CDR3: CASSPQRGTDTQYF

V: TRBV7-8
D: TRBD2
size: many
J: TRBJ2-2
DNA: TGTGCCAGCAGCCCATCGCTAGCGGGGGCCGGGGAGCTGTTTTTT
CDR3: CASSPSLAGAGELFF

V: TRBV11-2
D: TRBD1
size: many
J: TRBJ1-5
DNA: TGTGCCAGCAGTCCCGGGACAGGGGATTTCGATAGCAATCAGCCCCAGCATTTT
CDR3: CASSPGTGDFDSNQPQHF

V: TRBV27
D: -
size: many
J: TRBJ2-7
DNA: TGTGCCAGCAGTTTCGGGACAAAGGACTACGAGCAGTACTTC
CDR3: CASSFGTKDYEQYF

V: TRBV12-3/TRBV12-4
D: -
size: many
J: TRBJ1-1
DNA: TGTGCCAGCAGTTTCGGGGTGATGAACACTGAAGCTTTCTTT
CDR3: CASSFGVMNTEAFF

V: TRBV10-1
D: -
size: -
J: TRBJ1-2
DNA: TGCGCCAGCAGTGACCGACAGGCGAACTATGGCTACACCTTC
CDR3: CASSDRQANYGYTF

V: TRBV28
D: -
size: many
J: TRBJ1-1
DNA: TGTGCCAGCAACATGGACAAAACGTGGGCAATGAACACTGAAGCTTTCTTT
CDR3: CASNMDKTWAMNTEAFF

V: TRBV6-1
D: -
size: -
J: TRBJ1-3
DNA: TGTGCCAGCAATAGCGGGAGCACCATATATTTT
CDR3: CASNSGSTIYF

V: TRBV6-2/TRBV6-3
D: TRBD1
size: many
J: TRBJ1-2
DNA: TGTGCCAGCAGTTACCTCCTACAGGGGATCTATGGCTACACCTTC
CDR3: CASSYLLQGIYGYTF

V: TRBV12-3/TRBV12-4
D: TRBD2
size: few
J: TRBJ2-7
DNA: TGTGCCAGCAGTTTAGCCGGGACTAGTTATCACGAGCAGTACTTC
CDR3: CASSLAGTSYHEQYF

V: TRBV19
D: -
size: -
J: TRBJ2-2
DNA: TGTGCCAGTAGTATCGGGGGGGACAGAAACACCGGGGAGCTGTTTTTT
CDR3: CASSIGGDRNTGELFF

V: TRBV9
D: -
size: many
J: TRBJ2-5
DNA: TGTGCCAGCAGCGCCCTGGGGGGGGGCAACCAAGAGACCCAGTACTTC
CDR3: CASSALGGGNQETQYF

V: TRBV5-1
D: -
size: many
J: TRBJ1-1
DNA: TGCGCCAGCAGCTTAAAACAGGGAGGCACTGAAGCTTTCTTT
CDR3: CASSLKQGGTEAFF

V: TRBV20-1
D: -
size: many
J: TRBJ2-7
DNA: TGCAGTGCTAGTAGGACGGGTCGGTCGGAGCAGTACTTC
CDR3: CSASRTGRSEQYF

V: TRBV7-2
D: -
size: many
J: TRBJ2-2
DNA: TGTGCCAGCAGCTTATTTAATCCCGGGGAGCTGTTTTTT
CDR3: CASSLFNPGELFF

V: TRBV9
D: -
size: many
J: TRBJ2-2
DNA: TGTGCCAGCAGCCCAGGGTCCAACACCGGGGAGCCGTTTTTT
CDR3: CASSPGSNTGEPFF

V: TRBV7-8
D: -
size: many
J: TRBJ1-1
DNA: TGTGCCAGCAGCTCAGCCCGGAGCGTGACGGGGACTGAAGCTTTCTTT
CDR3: CASSSARSVTGTEAFF

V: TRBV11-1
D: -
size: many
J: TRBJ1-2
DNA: TGTGCCAGCAGCTCCTTACCCGGGACGCCTCCCGCTAACTATGGCTACACCTTC
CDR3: CASSSLPGTPPANYGYTF

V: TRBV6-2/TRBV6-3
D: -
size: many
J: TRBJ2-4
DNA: TGTGCCAGCAGTCCCCCCCAAGGGCTGGGAGCCAAAAACATTCAGTACTTC
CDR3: CASSPPQGLGAKNIQYF

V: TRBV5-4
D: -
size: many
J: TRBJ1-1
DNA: TGTGCCAGCAGCTTGGATCAGGGCACTGAAGCTTTCTTT
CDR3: CASSLDQGTEAFF

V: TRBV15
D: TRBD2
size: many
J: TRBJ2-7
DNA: TGTGCCACCGAGGGACTACGCAACGAGCAGTACTTC
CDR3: CATEGLRNEQYF

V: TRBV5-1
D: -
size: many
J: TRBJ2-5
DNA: TGCGCCAGCAGCGTGGCGCCCGAGGAGACCCAGTACTTC
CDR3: CASSVAPEETQYF

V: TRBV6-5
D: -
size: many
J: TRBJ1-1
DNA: TGTGCCAGCAGTTACACAGATCAAATTCATGAAGCTTTCTTT
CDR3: CASSYTDQIHEAFF

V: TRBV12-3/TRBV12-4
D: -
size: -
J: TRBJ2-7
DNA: TGTGCCAGTGGGGTTAGCTCCTACGAGCAGTACTTC
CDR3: CASGVSSYEQYF

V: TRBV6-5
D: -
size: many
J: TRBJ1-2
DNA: TGTGCCAGCAGGAGGATGGACGGGCCACTATGGGGCTACACCTTC
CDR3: CASRRMDGPLWGYTF

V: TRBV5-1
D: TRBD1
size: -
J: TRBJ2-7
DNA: TGCGCCAGCAGCTGGGGGACAGGGCGGGGCGAGCAGTACTTC
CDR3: CASSWGTGRGEQYF

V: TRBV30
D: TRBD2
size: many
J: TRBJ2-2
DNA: TGTGCCTGGAGTGTACGTCTTAGGGGACTAGCGGACGGGGAGCTGTTTTTT
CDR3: CAWSVRLRGLADGELFF

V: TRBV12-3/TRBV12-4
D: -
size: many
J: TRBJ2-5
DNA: TGTGCCAGCAGTTTACCGCGCGGAGAGACCCAGTACTTC
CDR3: CASSLPRGETQYF

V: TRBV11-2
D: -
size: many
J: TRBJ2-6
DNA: TGTGCCAGCAGCTTTAGAGGGGCAGCCCAACGGAGCTCTGGGGCCAACGTCCTGACTTTC
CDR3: CASSFRGAAQRSSGANVLTF

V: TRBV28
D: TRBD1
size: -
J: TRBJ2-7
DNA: TGTGCCAGCAGTCCCCCGGGACAGGCTAAGATTGAGCAGTACTTC
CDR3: CASSPPGQAKIEQYF

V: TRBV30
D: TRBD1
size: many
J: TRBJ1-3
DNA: TGTGCCTGGACCCGTACCGGACAGGGCGACTCTGGAAACACCATATATTTT
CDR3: CAWTRTGQGDSGNTIYF

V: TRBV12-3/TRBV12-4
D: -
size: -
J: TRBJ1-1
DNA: TGTGCCAGCAGTCCGGGGTTGTTCAAAGCTTTCTTT
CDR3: CASSPGLFKAFF

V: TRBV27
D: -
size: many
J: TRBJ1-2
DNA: TGTGCCAGCAGTTTATCGGTTCAGGGGCCTGTCGATGGCTACACCTTC
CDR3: CASSLSVQGPVDGYTF

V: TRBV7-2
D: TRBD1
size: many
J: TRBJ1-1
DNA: TGTGCCAGCAGCTCAGGACAGGGTAGGGCTTTCTTT
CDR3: CASSSGQGRAFF

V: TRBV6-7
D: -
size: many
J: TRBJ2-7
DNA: TGTGCCAGCAGTTGGACCGGGACGGACGTGTTC
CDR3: CASSWTGTDVF

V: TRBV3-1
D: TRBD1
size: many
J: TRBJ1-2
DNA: TGTGCCAGCAGCCAAAGGAGGACAGGAACTGGCTACACCTTC
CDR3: CASSQRRTGTGYTF

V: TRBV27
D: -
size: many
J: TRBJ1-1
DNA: TGTGCCAGCAGTGCTAGGACAGCCTACACTGAAGCTTTCTTT
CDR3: CASSARTAYTEAFF